This TCR beta chain comes out of a study of blood T cell repertoires in COVID-19. Sequencing was performed with immunoSEQ multiplex PCR; in TCRdb, only in-frame clones are kept and a portion is missing. The profile shows some 360,000 clones, around nine tenths of them singletons. The V end lost 6 bases, the J end lost 8 bases, and 16 bases lay between the germline ends. The germline V gene encodes CDR1 MNHEY and CDR2 SMNVEV (reference sequence). This CDR3 comprises 14 residues. Contact with a PCR-confirmed or clinician-diagnosed COVID-19 case occurred within 2 weeks of entry. The chain recombines TRBV27 with TRBJ1-4; D may be TRBD1 (5 bases). This clonotype originated in a woman in her 30s who had been exposed to COVID-19. Sample: PBMCs or T cells enriched from blood (not recorded which). The CDR3 nucleotides read TGTGCCAGCAGCGGGGGACGGAGGACAGAAAAACTGTTTTTT. Amino acids: CASSGGRRTEKLFF.